Below, 21 T cell receptor beta chains from the same sample are listed, as sequenced in a study of chemoradiotherapy in HPV16-positive cancers. Method: immunoSEQ multiplex PCR; TCRdb's copy keeps in-frame clones and lacks some. The profile shows 20,000 to 30,000 clones, roughly 90% of them singletons. The sample here was blood, taken from a patient who underwent chemoradiotherapy. The receptors stem from a human donor with HPV-associated anogenital cancer.

This clone was seen more than once but under ten times. The genes are TRBV15 and TRBJ1-5; D gene uncertain. The CDR3 is made up of 16 amino acids. CDR1 is LNHNV, CDR2 YYDKDF, per germline (reference sequence). V was clipped by 0 bases and J by 3 bases, with 12 bases between them. CDR3 region: CATSRDRLQVNQPQHF. CDR3 nucleotides: TGTGCCACCAGCAGAGATCGTTTGCAGGTCAATCAGCCCCAGCATTTT.

V is TRBV2 and J is TRBJ1-2; 10 nucleotides agree with TRBD1. The CDR3 covers 14 residues. Looked up from germline, CDR1 is SNHLY and CDR2 is FYNNEI. V lost 6 bases, J lost 6 bases, and 7 bases stayed unmatched. CDR3 protein: CASSYAGQGNGYTF. The CDR3, as DNA: TGTGCCAGCAGCTATGCGGGACAGGGGAATGGCTACACCTTC. The full variable domain, rest sourced from reference TRBV2 and TRBJ1-2, is EPEVTQTPSHQVTQMGQEVILRCVPISNHLYFYWYRQILGQKVEFLVSFYNNEISEKSEIFDDQFSVERPDGSNFTLKIRSTKLEDSAMYFCASSYAGQGNGYTFGSGTRLTVV.

This clone was observed a single time. The rearrangement links TRBV5-4 to TRBJ2-6; D gene uncertain. The CDR3 has 14 residues. The germline V gene encodes CDR1 SGHNT and CDR2 YYREEE (reference sequence). V lost 5 bases, J lost 2 bases, and 8 bases lay in between. The CDR3 DNA follows: TGTGCCAGCAGACCAGACACTGGGGCCAACGTCCTGACTTTC. Translation: CASRPDTGANVLTF.

CDR3 DNA: TGTGCCAGCAGTTCGGGTTCAAGGAAAAACATTCAGTACTTC. This codes for CASSSGSRKNIQYF. V and J are TRBV6-5 and TRBJ2-4; D gene ambiguous. V lost 4 bases and J 4 bases, leaving 11 bases between the germline ends. Germline V gene sequence: CDR1 MNHEY, CDR2 SVGAGI. The CDR3 sequence is 14 residues long.

This clone turned up a few times. The chain employs TRBV9 and TRBJ2-7, with 10 bases lining up with TRBD1. Per germline, CDR1 SGDLS and CDR2 YYNGEE. This CDR3 is built from 16 residues. V lost 0 bases, J lost 5 bases, and 8 bases stayed unmatched. CDR3 sequence (DNA): TGTGCCAGCAGCGTAGGTCTGGGACAGGGGTTCCACGAGCAGTACTTC. Amino acid sequence: CASSVGLGQGFHEQYF.

V usage is TRBV6-1 and J usage is TRBJ1-5; TRBD1 is a possible D gene (6 bases). The CDR3 sequence is 12 residues long. V lost 5 bases to trimming and J lost 9 bases, with 11 bases between them. The germline gives CDR1 MNHNS, CDR2 SASEGT. CDR3 protein: CASSSGTLPQHF. The CDR3 DNA sequence: TGTGCCAGCAGTTCCGGGACATTGCCCCAGCATTTT.

The table lists this clone with a count of one. V usage is TRBV5-1 and J usage is TRBJ1-3; D is unresolved. CDR1 and CDR2 from the germline V gene are SGHRS and YFSETQ. This CDR3 contains 16 residues. V lost 5 bases and J lost 0, with 15 bases in between. CDR3: CASSEFGGSSGNTIYF. CDR3 DNA sequence: TGCGCCAGCAGTGAGTTCGGTGGAAGCTCTGGAAACACCATATATTTT.

The CDR3 nucleotides read TGTGCCACCAGCATCAGGGGTATGAACACTGAAGCTTTCTTT. Its translation: CATSIRGMNTEAFF. The chain carries TRBV15 and TRBJ1-1, with D possibly TRBD1 on 6 matching bases. Trimming shortened V by 4 bases and J by 0 bases, and 9 bases separated the two germline ends. CDR3 length: 14 amino acids. Germline-derived CDR1 and CDR2 are LNHNV and YYDKDF (reference sequence). The whole variable domain, filled in from reference TRBV15 and TRBJ1-1, reads DAMVIQNPRYQVTQFGKPVTLSCSQTLNHNVMYWYQQKSSQAPKLLFHYYDKDFNNEADTPDNFQSRRPNTSFCFLDIRSPGLGDTAMYLCATSIRGMNTEAFFGQGTRLTVV.

J is TRBJ2-2 and V is TRBV7-6, with a possible D match to TRBD1 (7 bases). CDR1 and CDR2 (germline): SGHVS, FNYEAQ. The length of the CDR3 is 16 residues. The V gene lost 2 bases and the J gene lost 4 bases, with 14 bases spanning the gap. The CDR3 protein is CASSLTQGGGTGELFF. In nucleotides, the CDR3 is TGTGCCAGCAGCTTAACGCAGGGGGGAGGCACCGGGGAGCTGTTTTTT.

This chain uses TRBV20-1 with TRBJ2-5; the D gene is possibly TRBD2 (6 bases). CDR3 length equals 11 residues. Trimming left V 8 bases short and J 7 bases short, with 14 bases between. Germline V gene sequence: CDR1 DFQATT, CDR2 SNEGSKA (reference sequence). The CDR3 sequence: CSTGGRGTQYF. As DNA, the CDR3 is TGCAGTACCGGGGGAAGAGGGACCCAGTACTTC.

The chain joins TRBV27 to TRBJ2-1; TRBD1 matches at 7 bases. There are 14 residues in the CDR3. Germline CDR1 and CDR2: MNHEY and SMNVEV (reference sequence). Trimming cost V 7 bases and J 1 base; bases outside gene matches: 4. The CDR3, as DNA: TGTGCCAGCACAACAGGGGCTTCCTACAATGAGCAGTTCTTC. It encodes CASTTGASYNEQFF.

The CDR3 sequence is CASRPGTYQETQYF. The CDR3 nucleotides read TGTGCCAGCAGGCCCGGAACATACCAAGAGACCCAGTACTTC. The chain uses TRBV6-1 and TRBJ2-5; D gene ambiguous. Germline V gene sequence: CDR1 MNHNS, CDR2 SASEGT. There are 14 residues in the CDR3. With 6 bases removed from V and 0 bases from J, the gap between germline ends came to 11 bases.

The gene calls are TRBV5-1 and TRBJ1-5; no reliable D call. CDR3 size: 12 residues. From germline, CDR1 is SGHRS and CDR2 YFSETQ. Trimming shortened V by 5 bases and J by 2 bases, and 5 bases separated the two germline ends. CDR3 residues: CASREGNQPQHF. CDR3 nucleotide sequence: TGCGCCAGCAGGGAGGGCAATCAGCCCCAGCATTTT.

The chain couples TRBV19 to TRBJ2-1; no firm D call. CDR3 size: 14 residues. Trimming removed 5 bases at V and 2 bases at J, with 10 bases between. Germline V gene lookup returns CDR1 LNHDA and CDR2 SQIVND (reference sequence). The chain's CDR3 is CASSRSGPYNEQFF. CDR3 nucleotide sequence: TGTGCCAGTAGTCGGTCTGGCCCCTACAATGAGCAGTTCTTC.

The chain is built from TRBV2 and TRBJ2-1; the D is unclear. This CDR3 is built from 10 residues. Trimming took 2 bases from V and 8 from J, leaving 1 base between them. Germline-derived CDR1 and CDR2 are SNHLY and FYNNEI. The CDR3 loop is CASSEYEQFF. The CDR3 DNA follows: TGTGCCAGCAGTGAATATGAGCAGTTCTTC. The full variable domain, in which reference TRBV2 and TRBJ2-1 provide the parts outside the CDR3, is EPEVTQTPSHQVTQMGQEVILRCVPISNHLYFYWYRQILGQKVEFLVSFYNNEISEKSEIFDDQFSVERPDGSNFTLKIRSTKLEDSAMYFCASSEYEQFFGPGTRLTVL.

The rearrangement uses TRBV10-3 and TRBJ2-3, with D perhaps matching TRBD1 or TRBD2 (5 bases each). The CDR3 has 16 residues. In germline, CDR1 is ENHRY, CDR2 SYGVKD. Trimming removed 0 bases from V and 4 bases from J, with 14 bases in between. The CDR3 protein is CAISESRGSEADTQYF. The CDR3 nucleotides are TGTGCCATCAGTGAGTCGAGGGGATCTGAGGCAGATACGCAGTATTTT.

The chain links TRBV19 to TRBJ1-6; D perhaps matches TRBD1 (5 bases). The CDR3 covers 16 residues. V lost 0 bases and J 9 bases, leaving 15 bases between the germline ends. The germline V gene has CDR1 LNHDA and CDR2 SQIVND (reference sequence). The CDR3 sequence: CASSIDSGGLSSPLHF. The DNA of the CDR3 is TGTGCCAGTAGTATAGATTCTGGGGGTTTAAGTTCACCCCTCCACTTT.

The CDR3 loop reads CASSQVIGGGGELFF. CDR3 bases: TGCGCCAGCAGCCAAGTAATCGGGGGCGGCGGGGAGCTGTTTTTT. The rearrangement uses TRBV4-1 and TRBJ2-2, with D perhaps matching TRBD1 or TRBD2 (6 bases each). CDR1 is MGHRA, CDR2 YSYEKL, per germline. The CDR3 consists of 15 residues. V was shortened by 1 base and J by 7 bases, with 13 bases between the two germline ends.

This chain connects TRBV4-1 to TRBJ2-4; D not resolved. Germline-derived CDR1 and CDR2 are MGHRA and YSYEKL. The V gene lost 1 base and the J gene lost 0 bases, with 10 bases spanning the gap. This CDR3 spans 16 amino acids. The DNA for the CDR3 is TGCGCCAGCAGCCAAGCTTGGAGCCTAGCCAAAAACATTCAGTACTTC. Amino acid sequence: CASSQAWSLAKNIQYF.

This clone was seen just once. J is TRBJ1-1 and V is TRBV11-2; tentatively, D is TRBD1 (5 bases). Germline CDR1 SGHAT, CDR2 FQNNGV. With 3 bases removed from V and 5 bases from J, the gap between germline ends came to 16 bases. This CDR3 has 15 amino acids. The DNA of the CDR3 is TGTGCCAGCAGCTTCCAGGGTAGGGGAGAAACTGAAGCTTTCTTT. Amino acids: CASSFQGRGETEAFF.

The chain combines TRBV4-2 with TRBJ2-6; the match to TRBD1 covers 11 bases. The V and J ends lost 0 bases and 1 base, in that order; junction bases with no gene match: 8. Germline CDR1 and CDR2: LGHNA and YNFKEQ. The length of the CDR3 is 20 residues. This chain's CDR3 is CASSQDEEGQGASGANVLTF. CDR3 nucleotides: TGTGCCAGCAGCCAAGACGAGGAAGGACAGGGGGCATCTGGGGCCAACGTCCTGACTTTC.